This entry is about one TCR beta chain. Its antigen is not identified. This sample stems from a study of shared clonotypes between healthy human individuals. Study-level points and caveats: Across subsets, estimated richness was generally greater for naive than for memory populations. Non-shared clonotypes showed lower generation probabilities than clonotypes common to all four donors. The rarefaction results pointed to incomplete sorted-subset sequencing despite large depth.

Positive CCR7 selection of CD45RO-negative cells yielded the naive CD8 cells, and terminally differentiated effector memory CD45RA+ cells were excluded. The data were produced by immunoSEQ multiplex PCR, yet TCRdb's version contains in-frame clones alone and is incomplete. Of around 600,000 clones in the sample, 95% were seen once. What was sequenced was naive CD8+ T cells sorted from blood. The sequence was collected from a woman between 25 and 40 years old in good health.

The CDR3 region has the DNA TGTGCCAGCAAATGGGGGACAGGGATTAGGGATGGCTACACCTTC. It encodes CASKWGTGIRDGYTF. This chain uses TRBV27 with TRBJ1-2; 9 bases fit TRBD1. Germline CDR1 reads MNHEY; CDR2 reads SMNVEV (reference sequence). The CDR3 runs 15 residues. The trim removed 7 bases at V and 6 bases at J, leaving 12 bases unmatched.